A selection of T cell receptor beta chains follows, all from one sample in a study of T cells after yellow fever vaccination. MiXCR, run by TCRdb on the 5' RACE reads, gives a single entry per CDR3 protein. Here the sample spans some 260,000 distinct CDR3 sequences, around 5.3% being singletons. The starting material was CD4+ T cells sorted from PBMCs, obtained on the day of the yellow fever booster vaccination. The receptors here all came from a man aged 18 to 29 who received the YFV17D yellow fever vaccine. CDR3s include the opening cysteine and the closing phenylalanine or tryptophan. For some rows the clone size is stated as once, few or many, or as a class when expanded; others skip it.

CASSWSPNQPQHF,TRBJ1-5,few,TRBV5-6
CASSLGYLGLPLHF,TRBJ1-6,few,TRBV12-3/TRBV12-4
CASSPWTSTDEQFF,TRBJ2-1,few,TRBV7-8
CASRITGGVNQPQHF,TRBJ1-5,few,TRBV12-3/TRBV12-4
CASSGGQALFF,TRBJ1-4,NA,TRBV6-4
CASSLWTGGGYSNQPQHF,TRBJ1-5,NA,TRBV28
CSVAAGFYNEQFF,TRBJ2-1,NA,TRBV29-1
CASSQENDPTEAFF,TRBJ1-1,few,TRBV4-3
CASSVGGLGVKNDEQFF,TRBJ2-1,many,TRBV7-8
CASSMTSGAYEQYF,TRBJ2-7,many,TRBV7-9
CSVGDRGTKNIQYF,TRBJ2-4,NA,TRBV29-1
CASGPFSGGVDEQFF,TRBJ2-1,NA,TRBV12-3/TRBV12-4
CAWTASPPGTQYF,TRBJ2-5,NA,TRBV30
CSVSQLGNYGYTF,TRBJ1-2,NA,TRBV29-1
CSATGGGWTEAFF,TRBJ1-1,NA,TRBV20-1
CATSGNVSRGYTF,TRBJ1-2,few,TRBV24-1
CASSMITSGTYEQYF,TRBJ2-7,many,TRBV5-5
CASSQNFADNYGYTF,TRBJ1-2,NA,TRBV6-1
CASSFGQGSNYGYTF,TRBJ1-2,few,TRBV12-3/TRBV12-4
CASRSQQENTEAFF,TRBJ1-1,NA,TRBV7-2
CAISSTGQGSGYTF,TRBJ1-2,many,TRBV10-3
CASSYRVGGQTDTQYF,TRBJ2-3,few,TRBV6-5
CASIPTTGRNTGELFF,TRBJ2-2,NA,TRBV11-2
CSVEDGGAPPLNQPQHF,TRBJ1-5,few,TRBV29-1